The clone carrying this TCR beta chain was seen more than once but under ten times. This sample stems from a study of blood T cells in healthy people across ages. Alongside a J-beta primer mix, a sample-barcoded 5' primer served in a second PCR lasting 7 to 11 cycles. Each CDR3 protein is one row after TCRdb ran MiXCR on the 5' RACE reads. The sample shows about 570,000 distinct CDR3 sequences, about 29% of them seen only once. The germline V gene has CDR1 MGHRA and CDR2 YSYEKL. The CDR3 contains 19 residues. Trimming left V 3 bases short and J 0 bases short, with 23 bases between. These sequences were also reported in another study, on T cells of mothers and their children. That work states: In both related and unrelated pairs, TCR recombination output is shaped similarly by thymic selection.

The chain joins TRBV4-1 to TRBJ2-5; D remains unclear. The material sequenced was blood. The TCR comes from a boy aged 2 to 10 in good health. As DNA, the CDR3 is TGCGCCAGCAGCCAGAACCGATTTACGACGACGGACGACCAAGAGACCCAGTACTTC. Translation gives CASSQNRFTTTDDQETQYF.